This T cell receptor (beta chain) was identified in a study of control samples from healthy donors and cancer patients (dated by TCRdb to 2018 to 2021). Here V drops 8 bases and J drops 4 bases, and the junction holds 11 bases not matched to any gene. The CDR3 sequence holds 15 residues, the cysteine and phenylalanine included. Of all the DNA, just the CDR3 is kept, 45 bases in frame from base 1. In the germline V gene (reference sequence), CDR1 corresponds to MNHEY and CDR2 to SMNVEV. The library was made by the immunoSEQ multiplex PCR assay. Not all clones reach the TCRdb copy of this immuneACCESS table, which keeps in-frame sequences only. Checked studies attribute under half of the gap to unresolved V genes and leave the rest unexplained. In this sample the table shows 88,000 or so clones, around 94% of which occur a single time. The top ten constitute 4.5% to 6% of the sample. Note on this clone: What this receptor recognizes is not known. No base quality information exists; no much larger clone differs at one position.

The chain links TRBV27 with TRBJ2-5; the central 9 bases match TRBD2. The sample comprised blood. The TCR was taken from a woman between 18 and 29 years old in good health. In nucleotide form, the sequence is TGTGCCAGCTCTCTAGCGGGAAGTAGAGGAGAGACCCAGTACTTC. It specifies CASSLAGSRGETQYF.